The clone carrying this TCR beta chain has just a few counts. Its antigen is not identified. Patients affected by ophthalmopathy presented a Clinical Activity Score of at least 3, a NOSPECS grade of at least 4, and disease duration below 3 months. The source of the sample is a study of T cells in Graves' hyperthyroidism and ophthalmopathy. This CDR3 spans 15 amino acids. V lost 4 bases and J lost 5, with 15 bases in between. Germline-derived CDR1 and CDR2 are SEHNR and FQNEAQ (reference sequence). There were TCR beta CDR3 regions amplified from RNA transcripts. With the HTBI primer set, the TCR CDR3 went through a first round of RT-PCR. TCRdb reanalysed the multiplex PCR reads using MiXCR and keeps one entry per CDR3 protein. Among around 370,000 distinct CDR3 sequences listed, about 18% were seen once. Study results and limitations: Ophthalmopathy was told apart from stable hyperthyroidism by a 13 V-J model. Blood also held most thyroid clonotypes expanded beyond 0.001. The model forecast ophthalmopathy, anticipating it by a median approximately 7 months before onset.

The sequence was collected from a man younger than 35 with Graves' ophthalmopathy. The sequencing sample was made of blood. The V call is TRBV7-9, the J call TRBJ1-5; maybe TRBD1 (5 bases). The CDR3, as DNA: TGTGCCAGCAGCTCCCCTGGGGTGGGGGATCAGCCCCAGCATTTT. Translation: CASSSPGVGDQPQHF.